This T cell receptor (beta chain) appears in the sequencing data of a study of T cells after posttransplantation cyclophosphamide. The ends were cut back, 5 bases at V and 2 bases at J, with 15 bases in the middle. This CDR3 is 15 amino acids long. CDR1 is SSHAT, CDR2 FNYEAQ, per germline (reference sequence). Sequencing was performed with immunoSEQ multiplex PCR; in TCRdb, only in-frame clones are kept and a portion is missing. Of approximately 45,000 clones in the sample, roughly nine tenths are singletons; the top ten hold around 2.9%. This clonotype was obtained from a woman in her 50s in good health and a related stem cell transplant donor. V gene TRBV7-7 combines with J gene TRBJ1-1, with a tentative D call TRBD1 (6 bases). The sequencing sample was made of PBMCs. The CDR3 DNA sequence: TGTGCCAGCAGCCCTTTGACAGGAGGAAACACTGAAGCTTTCTTT. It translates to CASSPLTGGNTEAFF.